This TCR beta chain was obtained from a study of memory CD4+ T cells and cytomegalovirus serostatus. Study summary: Donors were healthy Belgian adults, 9 or 10 CMV seropositive and about two dozen seronegative. Study observations and caveats: Suggested: most of the CMV-linked TCR signature lies in CD4+ memory cells.

Single viable CD3+CD4+CD8-CD45RO+ cells were sorted as the memory CD4+ T cells. In germline, CDR1 is KGHSH, CDR2 LQKENI. V dropped 6 bases and J dropped 0 bases, with 10 bases sitting between them. This CDR3 region has 14 residues. To note about this clone: No antigen is known for it. The identical CDR3 is also encoded by other nucleotide sequences in the sample.

Data came from immunoSEQ multiplex PCR; TCRdb stores just in-frame clones and leaves some out. The top ten clones hold 2.6% of a sample with about 75,000 clones, just under 80% of them seen once. This chain joins TRBV18 and TRBJ2-3; the D gene is possibly TRBD1 (5 bases). The sequence derives from an adult in good health and CMV-seropositive. The source material was memory CD4+ T cells from blood. CDR3 DNA: TGTGCCAGCTCTCCCAGGGCGAGCACAGATACGCAGTATTTT. This encodes CASSPRASTDTQYF.